The TCR beta chain under discussion was sequenced for a study of blood T cell repertoires in COVID-19. CDR1 is MRHNA and CDR2 is SNTAGT in the germline V gene. V lost 6 bases to trimming and J lost 0 bases; unmatched junction nucleotides: 3. The CDR3 loop spans 14 amino acids. This table comes from immunoSEQ multiplex PCR, and its TCRdb copy is limited to in-frame clones, with some not included. The repertoire holds more than 150,000 clones, with 80% as singletons. This TCR was sampled from a man aged 55 to 70 who had been exposed to COVID-19. The chain links TRBV6-4 to TRBJ1-1, with TRBD1 identical over 8 bases. The sample comprised PBMCs or T cells enriched from blood (not recorded which). The CDR3 region has the DNA TGTGCCAGCAGACGGGACAGGATGAACACTGAAGCTTTCTTT. Translation: CASRRDRMNTEAFF.